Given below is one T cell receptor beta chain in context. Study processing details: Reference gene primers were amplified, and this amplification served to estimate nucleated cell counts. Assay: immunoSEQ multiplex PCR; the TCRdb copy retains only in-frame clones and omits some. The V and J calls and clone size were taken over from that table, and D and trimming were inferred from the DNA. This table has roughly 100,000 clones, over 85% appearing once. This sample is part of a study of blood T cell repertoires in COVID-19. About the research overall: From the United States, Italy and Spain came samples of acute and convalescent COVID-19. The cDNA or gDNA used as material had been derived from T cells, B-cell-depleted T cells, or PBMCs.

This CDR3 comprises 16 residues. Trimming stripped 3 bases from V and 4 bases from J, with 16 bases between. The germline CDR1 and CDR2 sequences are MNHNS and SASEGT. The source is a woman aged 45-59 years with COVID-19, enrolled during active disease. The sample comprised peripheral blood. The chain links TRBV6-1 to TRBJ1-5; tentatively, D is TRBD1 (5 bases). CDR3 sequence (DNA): TGTGCCAGCAGTGAGCGGGGACGAGTAGTGAATCAGCCCCAGCATTTT. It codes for CASSERGRVVNQPQHF.